The 2 T cell receptor beta chains below all came from one sample that was sequenced in a study of T cell responses to AZD1222 COVID-19 vaccine. Clones were read by immunoSEQ multiplex PCR, and TCRdb kept only the in-frame ones, dropping some. The table records under 150,000 clones, around 83% of them present only once. This material consisted of peripheral blood, taken 28 days after the second AZD1222 dose. The receptors stem from an adult who received the AZD1222 COVID-19 vaccine.

The chain recombines TRBV6-6 with TRBJ1-6, with D possibly TRBD1 on 6 matching bases. The V gene's germline CDR1 is MNHNY and CDR2 SVGAGI (reference sequence). CDR3 size: 15 residues. Trimming left V 7 bases short and J 2 bases short, with 12 bases between. The CDR3 region is CASTEGDTYNSPLHF. DNA for the CDR3: TGTGCCAGCACCGAGGGGGACACCTATAATTCACCCCTCCACTTT.

The chain recombines TRBV7-2 with TRBJ1-2; 11 positions match TRBD1. Unmatched junction bases numbered 6, after V lost 5 bases and J lost 4 bases. The V gene's germline CDR1 is SGHTA and CDR2 FQGNSA. The CDR3 sequence is 15 residues long. The CDR3 loop is CASSVRTGGGYGYTF. DNA of the CDR3: TGTGCCAGCAGCGTAAGGACAGGGGGCGGCTATGGCTACACCTTC.